This T cell receptor (beta chain) was recorded in a study of patients and donors after allogeneic stem cell transplantation (dated by TCRdb to the early 2020s). The library relied on RT-PCR. Sequencing relied on a NextSeq 550. The public sequencing data were trimmed at Q25 with fastp and processed into clonotypes with MiXCR by TCRdb, which kept only in-frame beta chains. Entries are consolidated by CDR3 protein sequence, retaining the most common genes and DNA. The sample table shows about 960,000 distinct CDR3 sequences, and more than 15% are seen once. The top ten clones comprise 5% to 6.5% of the sample. Deletion took 5 bases off V and 6 bases off J, with a span of 22 bases between the germline ends. The germline V gene specifies SGHRS as CDR1 and YFSETQ as CDR2. Reading from cysteine to phenylalanine, the CDR3 counts 16 amino acids. Kept here is only the CDR3 DNA, which spans 48 bases and is read in frame from base 1.

Details on this clonotype: Its antigen has not been determined. No base quality values were provided; no much bigger clone lies one nucleotide off.

The rearrangement joined TRBV5-1 to TRBJ2-3; the D match is possibly TRBD1 or TRBD2, with 5 bases aligned in each. The clonotype was recovered from a human donor who was either an allogeneic HSCT recipient or a stem cell or donor lymphocyte infusion donor (not recorded which). It is not recorded whose cells these are; they may come from a transplant donor. Sequencing used blood, either unsorted or a sorted T cell fraction (not recorded which). CDR3 sequence: CASRYQYRGHVDTQYF. The DNA sequence is as follows: TGCGCCAGCAGATACCAGTACCGGGGCCACGTGGATACGCAGTATTTT.